One and the same sample provided the 5 T cell receptor beta chains below, sequenced in a study of CXCR3-negative and CXCR3-positive naive CD8 T cells. The authors prepared UMI-labeled TRB cDNA libraries by 5' RACE. TCRdb re-analyzed the 5' RACE reads; it lists each CDR3 protein once, without DNA. The table lists over 100,000 distinct CDR3 sequences. Sequenced sample: naive CXCR3- CD8+ T cells from blood. Subset denoted: CD45RO-CCR7+CD27+CD95- naive CD8+ T cells lacking CXCR3 (TNR3-). The receptor set was obtained from a human donor in good health. Some clones in this sample may be carry-over from other donors' samples.

The chain carries TRBV7-9 and TRBJ2-7; TCRdb returns TRBD1, unconfirmable since there is no DNA. CDR1 is SEHNR and CDR2 is FQNEAQ in the germline V gene (reference sequence). The CDR3 extends over 13 amino acids. CDR3 sequence reads: CASSRGQPYEQYF.

The chain recombines TRBV28 with TRBJ2-3; as DNA is missing, the TRBD1 call by TCRdb cannot be tested. Germline V gene lookup returns CDR1 MDHEN and CDR2 SYDVKM. The CDR3 is made up of 16 amino acids. The chain's CDR3 is CASSLAGLRGTDTQYF.

This chain joins TRBV12-3 or TRBV12-4 and TRBJ1-1; TCRdb's D gene call, TRBD1, goes unchecked for lack of DNA. This CDR3 has 14 residues. CDR3 protein: CASSLWDRVAEAFF.

The chain joins TRBV4-1 to TRBJ2-1; there is no DNA to check the TCRdb D call of TRBD1. The CDR3 is 15 residues long. Germline loops: CDR1 MGHRA, CDR2 YSYEKL. CDR3 amino acids: CASSQAGPQGDEQFF.

V usage is TRBV7-9 and J usage is TRBJ2-3; TCRdb picks TRBD2, but there is no DNA to check that call. The CDR3 has 13 amino acids. From germline, CDR1 is SEHNR and CDR2 FQNEAQ (reference sequence). The CDR3 here is CASSEARTDTQYF.